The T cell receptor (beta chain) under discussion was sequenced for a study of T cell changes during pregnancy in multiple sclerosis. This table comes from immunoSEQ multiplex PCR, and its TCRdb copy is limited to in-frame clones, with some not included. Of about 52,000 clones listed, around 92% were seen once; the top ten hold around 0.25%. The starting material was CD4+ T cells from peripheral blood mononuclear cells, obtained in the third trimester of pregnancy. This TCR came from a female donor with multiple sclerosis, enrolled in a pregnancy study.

The CDR3 DNA sequence: TGTGCCAGCAGTGGACTGACAGGGGGCTTAACAGATACGCAGTATTTT. As protein: CASSGLTGGLTDTQYF. This chain links TRBV6-1 with TRBJ2-3; 10 bases fit TRBD1. This CDR3 region has 16 residues. The ends lost 4 bases at V and 3 bases at J; junction bases unmatched: 7. Germline V gene data show CDR1 as MNHNS and CDR2 as SASEGT.